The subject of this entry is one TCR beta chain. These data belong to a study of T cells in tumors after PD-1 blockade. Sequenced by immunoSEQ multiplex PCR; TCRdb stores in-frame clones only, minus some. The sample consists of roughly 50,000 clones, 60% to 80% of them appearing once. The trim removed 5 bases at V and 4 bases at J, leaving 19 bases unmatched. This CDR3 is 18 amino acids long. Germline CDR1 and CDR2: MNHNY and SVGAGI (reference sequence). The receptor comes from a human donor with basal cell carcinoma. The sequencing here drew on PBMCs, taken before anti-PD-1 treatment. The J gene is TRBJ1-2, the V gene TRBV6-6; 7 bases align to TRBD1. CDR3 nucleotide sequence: TGTGCCAGCAGTCTCGACGGGCCGACAGGGTGGACCAGCTATGGCTACACCTTC. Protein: CASSLDGPTGWTSYGYTF.